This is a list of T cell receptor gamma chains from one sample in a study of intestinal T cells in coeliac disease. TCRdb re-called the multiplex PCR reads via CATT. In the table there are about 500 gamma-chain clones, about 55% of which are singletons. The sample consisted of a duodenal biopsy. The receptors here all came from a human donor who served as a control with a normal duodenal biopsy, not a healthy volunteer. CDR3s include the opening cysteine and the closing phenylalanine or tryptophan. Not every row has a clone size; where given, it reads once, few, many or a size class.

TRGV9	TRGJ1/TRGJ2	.	TGTGCCTGCTACCCTAGGTGCACGTATAAGAAACTCTTT	CACYPRCTYKKLF
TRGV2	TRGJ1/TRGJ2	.	TGTGCCACCTGGACGTTTCTAATCTATAAGAAACTCTTT	CATWTFLIYKKLF
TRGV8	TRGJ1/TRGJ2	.	TGTGCCACCTGGGATAGTAACCGGCGTAATTATTATAAGAAACTCTTT	CATWDSNRRNYYKKLF
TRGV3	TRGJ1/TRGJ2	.	TGTGCCACTGGGACAGGCTATTATAAGAAACTCTTT	CATGTGYYKKLF
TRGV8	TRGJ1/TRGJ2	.	TGTGCCCACCCCCATTTGCAGAAACTCTTT	CAHPHLQKLF
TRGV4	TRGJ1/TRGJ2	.	TGTGCCACCTGGGCGAAAAAACTCTTT	CATWAKKLF
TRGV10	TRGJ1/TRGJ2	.	TGTGCGCACCCCCCCCGTAAGAAACTCTTT	CAHPPRKKLF
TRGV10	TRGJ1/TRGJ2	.	TGTGCTGCGTGGGATTCCGAGGGGTATTATAAGAAACTCTTT	CAAWDSEGYYKKLF
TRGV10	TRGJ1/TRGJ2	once	TGTGCTGCGTGGGATATGGGACTCTTT	CAAWDMGLF
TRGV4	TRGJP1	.	TGTGCCACCTGGGATGGTTTTTCAAACGTGTGGTTCAAGATATTT	CATWDGFSNVWFKIF
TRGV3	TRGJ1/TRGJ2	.	TGTGCCACCTTGGGAGGGGATTATAAGAAACTCTTT	CATLGGDYKKLF
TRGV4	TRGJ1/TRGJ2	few	TGTGCCACCTGGATGGGCTCCTTATCTTATTATAAGAAACTCTTT	CATWMGSLSYYKKLF
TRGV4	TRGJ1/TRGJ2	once	TGTGCCACCTGGGATGGGCCGGAGAGGCGGAATTATTATAAGAAACTCTTT	CATWDGPERRNYYKKLF
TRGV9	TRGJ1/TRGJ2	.	TGTGCCTTGTGGGAGTTATTTATTTATAAGAAACTCTTT	CALWELFIYKKLF
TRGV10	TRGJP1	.	TGTGCTGCGTGGAGTTATGATGATACCACTGGTTGGTTCAAGATATTT	CAAWSYDDTTGWFKIF
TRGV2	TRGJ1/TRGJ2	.	TGTGCCACCTGGACGGATTATAAGAAACTCTTT	CATWTDYKKLF
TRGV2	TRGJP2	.	TGTGCCACCTGGGACGGGCGGGGGGGTGATTGGATCAAGACGTTT	CATWDGRGGDWIKTF
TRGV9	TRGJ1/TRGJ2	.	TGTGCCTTGTGGGAGTGCATTGGGGAACTCTTT	CALWECIGELF
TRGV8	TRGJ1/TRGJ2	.	TGTGCCACCTTGGGACAAAAGAAACTCTTT	CATLGQKKLF
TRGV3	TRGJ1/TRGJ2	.	TGTGCCACCTGGGACAGGGCTATGTATTATAAGAAACTCTTT	CATWDRAMYYKKLF
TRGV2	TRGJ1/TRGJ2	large	TGTGCCACCTGGGACGGGCCCGGGTATTATAAGAAACTCTTT	CATWDGPGYYKKLF
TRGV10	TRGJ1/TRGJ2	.	TGTGCTGCGTGGGGATTATGGGGACTCTTT	CAAWGLWGLF